These 28 T cell receptor beta chains were sequenced from one sample in a study of blood T cell repertoires in COVID-19. Assay used: immunoSEQ multiplex PCR; TCRdb lists only in-frame clones, some missing. The sample records 200,000 to 250,000 clones, 84% being singletons. Sequencing was performed on peripheral blood. These receptors were taken from a man younger than 40 with active or convalescent COVID-19.

This chain connects TRBV7-3 to TRBJ2-2; TRBD2 aligns across 11 bases. Germline V gene sequence: CDR1 SGHTA, CDR2 FQGTGA. J was trimmed by 7 bases and V by 5 bases; bases with no gene match: 9. The CDR3 is made up of 16 amino acids. For the CDR3, the DNA is TGTGCCAGCAGCCCCGAACTAGCGGGAGTAAGCGGGGAGCTGTTTTTT. Protein product: CASSPELAGVSGELFF. The full variable domain, in which reference TRBV7-3 and TRBJ2-2 provide the parts outside the CDR3, is GAGVSQTPSNKVTEKGKYVELRCDPISGHTALYWYRQSLGQGPEFLIYFQGTGAADDSGLPNDRFFAVRPEGSVSTLKIQRTERGDSAVYLCASSPELAGVSGELFFGEGSRLTVL.

There are a few counts of this clone. The chain uses TRBV4-2 and TRBJ1-1; 8 positions agree with TRBD1. The CDR3 contains 15 residues. The germline CDR1 and CDR2 sequences are LGHNA and YNFKEQ. Trimming removed 4 bases from V and 4 bases from J; junction bases left unmatched: 8. CDR3 amino acids: CASSPQPGGGTEAFF. As DNA, the CDR3 is TGTGCCAGCAGCCCCCAACCAGGGGGCGGCACTGAAGCTTTCTTT.

This clone occurred once. The V and J genes are TRBV3-1 (or the pseudogene TRBV3-2) and TRBJ2-1; no reliable D call. CDR3 size: 15 residues. Per the germline V gene, CDR1 is LGHDT and CDR2 is YNNKEL (reference sequence). V gave up 4 bases and J gave up 0 bases, with 10 bases separating them. In DNA form, the CDR3 reads TGTGCCAGCAGCCTCAGGCATAGCTCCTACAATGAGCAGTTCTTC. Translation: CASSLRHSSYNEQFF.

The V gene is TRBV28, the J gene TRBJ1-6; D call uncertain. Trimming took 7 bases from V and 8 from J, leaving 15 bases between them. Germline V gene sequence: CDR1 MDHEN, CDR2 SYDVKM. The CDR3 is 14 residues long. The CDR3 region is CASTPQEGDSPLHF. The CDR3 coding sequence is TGTGCCAGCACCCCCCAGGAGGGAGATTCACCCCTCCACTTT. The full variable domain, in which reference TRBV28 and TRBJ1-6 provide the parts outside the CDR3, is DVKVTQSSRYLVKRTGEKVFLECVQDMDHENMFWYRQDPGLGLRLIYFSYDVKMKEKGDIPEGYSVSREKKERFSLILESASTNQTSMYLCASTPQEGDSPLHFGNGTRLTVT.

The rearrangement links TRBV5-5 to TRBJ1-1; 7 bases match TRBD1. Germline CDR1 reads SGHKS; CDR2 reads YYEKEE (reference sequence). V trimming: 4 bases; J trimming: 1 base; junction bases outside the gene matches: 10. The CDR3 has 16 amino acids. The CDR3 sequence: CASSPVRGQRNTEAFF. CDR3 nucleotide sequence: TGTGCCAGCAGCCCCGTAAGGGGACAGAGGAACACTGAAGCTTTCTTT. The whole variable domain, filled in from reference TRBV5-5 and TRBJ1-1, reads DAGVTQSPTHLIKTRGQQVTLRCSPISGHKSVSWYQQVLGQGPQFIFQYYEKEERGRGNFPDRFSARQFPNYSSELNVNALLLGDSALYLCASSPVRGQRNTEAFFGQGTRLTVV.

The V call is TRBV19, the J call TRBJ2-1; TRBD1 aligns across 7 bases. Germline values: CDR1 LNHDA, CDR2 SQIVND (reference sequence). V lost 5 bases to trimming and J lost 8 bases; unmatched junction nucleotides: 12. CDR3 length: 15 amino acids. Written as DNA, the CDR3 is TGTGCCAGTAGTCCGCGAGGACAGGTACGGTATGAGCAGTTCTTC. It is translated as CASSPRGQVRYEQFF.

This clone has a handful of counts. This chain joins TRBV23-1 and TRBJ1-1; D is ambiguous. TRBV23-1 is treated as an ORF (open reading frame) with a function not yet certain. The CDR3 length is 14 residues. With 0 bases removed from V and 8 bases from J, the gap between germline ends came to 13 bases. The CDR3 loop reads CASSQSMCRREAFF. The CDR3 DNA sequence: TGCGCCAGCAGTCAATCGATGTGCCGCAGGGAAGCTTTCTTT.

This chain uses TRBV30 with TRBJ2-2, with D possibly being TRBD2 (6 bases). Trimming took 5 bases from V and 2 from J, leaving 12 bases between them. CDR3 length: 14 residues. CDR1 is GTSNPN and CDR2 is SVGIG in the germline V gene (reference sequence). CDR3 amino acids: CAWGTFPNTGELFF. The CDR3 DNA reads TGTGCCTGGGGGACTTTCCCCAACACCGGGGAGCTGTTTTTT.

The CDR3 is CASSQGARPYEQYF. DNA for the CDR3: TGCGCCAGCAGCCAAGGGGCTCGTCCCTACGAGCAGTACTTC. V gene TRBV4-3 combines with J gene TRBJ2-7; D not resolved. CDR3 length equals 14 residues. Germline CDR1 and CDR2: LGHNA and YSLEER. V lost 1 base and J 2 bases, leaving 9 bases between the germline ends.

This clone has a handful of counts. This chain links TRBV18 with TRBJ2-6; D may be TRBD1 (6 bases). The CDR3 loop spans 15 amino acids. CDR1 KGHSH and CDR2 LQKENI come from the germline V gene. V was cut by 3 bases and J by 1 base, with 7 bases left in between. In nucleotides, the CDR3 is TGTGCCAGCTCACCCCAGGGGTCTGGGGCCAACGTCCTGACTTTC. Protein product: CASSPQGSGANVLTF. Variable domain in full (rest from reference TRBV18 and TRBJ2-6): NAGVMQNPRHLVRRRGQEARLRCSPMKGHSHVYWYRQLPEEGLKFMVYLQKENIIDESGMPKERFSAEFPKEGPSILRIQQVVRGDSAAYFCASSPQGSGANVLTFGAGSRLTVL.

The rearrangement uses TRBV2 and TRBJ2-1, with TRBD2 identical over 13 bases. V was clipped by 8 bases and J by 10 bases; unmatched bases: 11. The CDR3 has 15 amino acids. CDR1 and CDR2 (germline): SNHLY, FYNNEI. The CDR3 DNA sequence: TGTGCCAGCCTTCCGGGACTAGCGGGGTCCAGGGAGCAGTTCTTC. This gives the protein CASLPGLAGSREQFF.

Worth noting for this clone: The sample carries other DNA sequences with the same CDR3. V usage is TRBV2 and J usage is TRBJ2-6; D is uncertain. The CDR3 spans 12 residues. In germline, CDR1 is SNHLY, CDR2 FYNNEI. Trimming removed 6 bases from V and 2 bases from J, with 2 bases in between. The CDR3: CASSAGANVLTF. CDR3 bases: TGTGCCAGCAGCGCTGGGGCCAACGTCCTGACTTTC.

This sequence joins TRBV30 and TRBJ1-4; a possible D gene is TRBD1 (6 bases). This CDR3 contains 14 residues. Germline-derived CDR1 and CDR2 are GTSNPN and SVGIG (reference sequence). V lost 2 bases and J 1 base, leaving 8 bases between the germline ends. The CDR3 sequence is CAWSTGITNEKLFF. CDR3 sequence (DNA): TGTGCCTGGAGTACAGGGATAACTAATGAAAAACTGTTTTTT.

CDR3 coding DNA: TGTGCCAGCAGCTCCCAGGACGCGCGCAGGGGAGATACGCAGTATTTT. It yields the protein CASSSQDARRGDTQYF. The rearrangement joins TRBV7-2 to TRBJ2-3; D is possibly TRBD1 (6 bases). The CDR3 covers 16 residues. The V end lost 4 bases, the J end lost 5 bases, and 19 bases lay between the germline ends. The germline V gene has CDR1 SGHTA and CDR2 FQGNSA.

V and J are TRBV7-9 and TRBJ1-5; no clear D gene. With 2 bases removed from V and 7 bases from J, the gap between germline ends came to 6 bases. This CDR3 region has 12 residues. Germline CDR1 is SEHNR and CDR2 is FQNEAQ (reference sequence). CDR3 region: CASSLTAQPQHF. The CDR3 nucleotides read TGTGCCAGCAGCTTAACAGCCCAGCCCCAGCATTTT.

This chain joins TRBV7-6 and TRBJ2-1; 12 bases match TRBD1. This CDR3 has 19 amino acids. Per the germline V gene, CDR1 is SGHVS and CDR2 is FNYEAQ. V trimming: 5 bases; J trimming: 1 base; junction bases outside the gene matches: 12. CDR3 protein: CASSLRGQGAIRSYNEQFF. The CDR3 DNA is TGTGCCAGCAGCCTCCGGGGACAGGGGGCAATCCGTTCCTACAATGAGCAGTTCTTC.

The V and J genes are TRBV28 and TRBJ1-2; 7 positions match TRBD1. This CDR3 has 12 amino acids. Germline loops: CDR1 MDHEN, CDR2 SYDVKM. Trimming cost V 10 bases and J 4 bases; bases outside gene matches: 6. This chain's CDR3 is CAIYDRVYGYTF. The CDR3 bases are TGTGCCATCTACGACAGGGTCTATGGCTACACCTTC.

This clone was counted a few times. The V call is TRBV9, the J call TRBJ1-2; D remains unclear. The germline CDR1 and CDR2 sequences are SGDLS and YYNGEE. Trimming removed 3 bases at V and 8 bases at J, with 11 bases between. There are 12 residues in the CDR3. The CDR3 DNA reads as TGTGCCAGCAGCGGGGGAGGAGGAGGCTACACCTTC. Protein sequence: CASSGGGGGYTF. Complete variable domain (other parts from reference TRBV9 and TRBJ1-2): DSGVTQTPKHLITATGQRVTLRCSPRSGDLSVYWYQQSLDQGLQFLIQYYNGEERAKGNILERFSAQQFPDLHSELNLSSLELGDSALYFCASSGGGGGYTFGSGTRLTVV.

The V gene is TRBV28, the J gene TRBJ1-5; 7 nucleotides line up with TRBD1. Per germline, CDR1 MDHEN and CDR2 SYDVKM. Trimming removed 9 bases from V and 6 bases from J; junction bases left unmatched: 8. The CDR3 sequence is 13 residues long. The CDR3 spells CASLRGLGQPQHF. In DNA, the CDR3 is TGTGCCAGTCTAAGGGGGCTTGGTCAGCCCCAGCATTTT. Variable domain in full (rest from reference TRBV28 and TRBJ1-5): DVKVTQSSRYLVKRTGEKVFLECVQDMDHENMFWYRQDPGLGLRLIYFSYDVKMKEKGDIPEGYSVSREKKERFSLILESASTNQTSMYLCASLRGLGQPQHFGDGTRLSIL.

CDR3 protein: CASSAGQASGETQYF. CDR3 bases: TGTGCCAGCAGCGCAGGCCAAGCTTCGGGGGAGACCCAGTACTTC. The rearrangement uses TRBV9 and TRBJ2-5; weak D call: TRBD2 (5 bases). The germline V gene has CDR1 SGDLS and CDR2 YYNGEE. The CDR3 has 15 residues. Deletions cut 3 bases from V and 5 bases from J, with 17 bases between.

This chain links TRBV29-1 with TRBJ1-2, with D perhaps TRBD1 (6 bases). Germline V gene sequence: CDR1 SQVTM, CDR2 ANQGSEA. V was cut by 4 bases and J by 2 bases, with 14 bases left in between. This CDR3 region has 14 residues. The CDR3 nucleotides read TGCAGCGTTGCTATTCCGGGACACAACTATGGCTACACCTTC. Translated: CSVAIPGHNYGYTF.

This chain connects TRBV24-1 to TRBJ1-5, with a tentative D call TRBD1 (5 bases). The germline CDR1 and CDR2 sequences are KGHDR and SFDVKD. The V gene lost 4 bases and the J gene lost 6 bases, with 12 bases spanning the gap. The CDR3 covers 14 residues. The CDR3 bases are TGTGCCACCAGTGAGAGGACAAACGGTCAGCCCCAGCATTTT. This gives the protein CATSERTNGQPQHF.

This chain links TRBV28 with TRBJ1-6, with no clear D. Per germline, CDR1 MDHEN and CDR2 SYDVKM. Trimming stripped 7 bases from V and 7 bases from J, with 17 bases between. The CDR3 consists of 15 residues. Written as DNA, the CDR3 is TGTGCCAGCATTACGCCGCAATCGGGGAATTCACCCCTCCACTTT. Translating gives CASITPQSGNSPLHF.

This chain connects TRBV6-5 to TRBJ1-3; D gene ambiguous. The V gene's germline CDR1 is MNHEY and CDR2 SVGAGI. Trimming pared 6 bases from V and 2 bases from J, leaving 8 bases between. The CDR3 consists of 13 residues. CDR3 in amino acids: CASRRGTGNTIYF. CDR3 nucleotides: TGTGCCAGCAGACGAGGGACTGGAAACACCATATATTTT.

The chain joins TRBV7-6 to TRBJ2-1; 14 bases are shared with TRBD2. Germline V lookup: CDR1 SGHVS, CDR2 FNYEAQ. With 4 bases clipped from V and 8 bases from J, the junction kept 4 bases outside the gene matches. This CDR3 has 15 residues. The CDR3 bases are TGTGCCAGCAGCTCAGGGACTAGCGGGAGTGATGAGCAGTTCTTC. It codes for CASSSGTSGSDEQFF.

The chain recombines TRBV7-7 with TRBJ2-7; D uncertain. The CDR3 runs 13 residues. CDR1 and CDR2 (germline): SSHAT, FNYEAQ (reference sequence). V was shortened by 1 base and J by 6 bases, with 10 bases between the two germline ends. The CDR3 reads CASSLVVSSEQYF. The CDR3, as DNA: TGTGCCAGCAGCTTAGTTGTTAGCTCCGAGCAGTACTTC. The entire variable domain, with the rest obtained from reference TRBV7-7 and TRBJ2-7, is as follows: GAGVSQSPRYKVTKRGQDVTLRCDPISSHATLYWYQQALGQGPEFLTYFNYEAQPDKSGLPSDRFSAERPEGSISTLTIQRTEQRDSAMYRCASSLVVSSEQYFGPGTRLTVT.

The chain combines TRBV6-6 with TRBJ1-1; TRBD1 matches 10 bases. The junction had 7 bases not matched to a gene; V was cut back by 5 bases and J by 4 bases. Germline values: CDR1 MNHNY, CDR2 SVGAGI (reference sequence). This CDR3 region has 15 residues. The CDR3 DNA reads as TGTGCCAGCAGTAGCGACAGGGGGCCGGTCACTGAAGCTTTCTTT. This codes for CASSSDRGPVTEAFF.

CDR3 DNA sequence: TGTGCCAGCAGTTCCTATACCTACGAGCAGTACTTC. It codes for CASSSYTYEQYF. The chain links TRBV12-3 or TRBV12-4 to TRBJ2-7; no definite D call. The CDR3 consists of 12 residues. Trimming removed 4 bases from V and 2 bases from J, with 6 bases in between.